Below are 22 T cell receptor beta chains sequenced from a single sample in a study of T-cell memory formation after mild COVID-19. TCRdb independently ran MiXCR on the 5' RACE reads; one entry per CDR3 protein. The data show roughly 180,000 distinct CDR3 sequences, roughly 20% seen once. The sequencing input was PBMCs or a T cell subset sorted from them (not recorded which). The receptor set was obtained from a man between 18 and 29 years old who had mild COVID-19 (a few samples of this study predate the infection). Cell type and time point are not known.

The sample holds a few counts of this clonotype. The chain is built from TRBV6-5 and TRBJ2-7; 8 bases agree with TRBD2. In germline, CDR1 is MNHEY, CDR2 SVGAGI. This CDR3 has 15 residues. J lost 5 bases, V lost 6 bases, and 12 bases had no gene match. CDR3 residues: CASRRGSSGDHEQYV. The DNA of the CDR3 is TGTGCCAGCAGGCGAGGGAGTAGCGGGGATCACGAGCAGTACGTC.

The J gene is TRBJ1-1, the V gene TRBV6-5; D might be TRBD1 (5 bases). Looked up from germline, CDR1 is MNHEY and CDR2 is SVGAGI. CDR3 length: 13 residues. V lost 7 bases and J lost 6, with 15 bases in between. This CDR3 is CASTQIGGAEAFF. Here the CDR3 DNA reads TGTGCCAGCACTCAGATAGGAGGGGCTGAAGCTTTCTTT.

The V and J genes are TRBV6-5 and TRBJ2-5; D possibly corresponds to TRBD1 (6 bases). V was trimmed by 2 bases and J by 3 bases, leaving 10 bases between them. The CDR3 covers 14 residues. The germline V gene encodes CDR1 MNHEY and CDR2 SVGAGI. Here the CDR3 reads CASSYVGAEETQYF. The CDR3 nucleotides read TGTGCCAGCAGTTACGTGGGGGCCGAAGAGACCCAGTACTTC.

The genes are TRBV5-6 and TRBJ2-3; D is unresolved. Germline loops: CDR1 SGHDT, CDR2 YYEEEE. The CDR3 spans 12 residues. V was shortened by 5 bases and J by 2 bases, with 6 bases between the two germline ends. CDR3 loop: CASRRNTDTQYF. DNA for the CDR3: TGTGCCAGCAGGAGGAACACAGATACGCAGTATTTT. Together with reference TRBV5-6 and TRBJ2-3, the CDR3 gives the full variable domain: DAGVTQSPTHLIKTRGQQVTLRCSPKSGHDTVSWYQQALGQGPQFIFQYYEEEERQRGNFPDRFSGHQFPNYSSELNVNALLLGDSALYLCASRRNTDTQYFGPGTRLTVL.

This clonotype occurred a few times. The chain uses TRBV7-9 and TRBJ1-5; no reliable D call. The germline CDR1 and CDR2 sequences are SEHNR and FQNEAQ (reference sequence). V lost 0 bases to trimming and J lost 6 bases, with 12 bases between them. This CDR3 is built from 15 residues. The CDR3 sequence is CASSLAGPETQPQHF. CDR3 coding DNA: TGTGCCAGCAGCTTAGCAGGGCCGGAGACTCAGCCCCAGCATTTT.

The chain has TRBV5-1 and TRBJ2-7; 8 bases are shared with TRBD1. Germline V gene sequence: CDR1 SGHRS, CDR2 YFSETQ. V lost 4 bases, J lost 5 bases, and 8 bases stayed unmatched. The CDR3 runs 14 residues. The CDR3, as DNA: TGCGCCAGCAGCCTAGACAGGGGTGTCGACGAGCAGTACTTC. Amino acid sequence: CASSLDRGVDEQYF.

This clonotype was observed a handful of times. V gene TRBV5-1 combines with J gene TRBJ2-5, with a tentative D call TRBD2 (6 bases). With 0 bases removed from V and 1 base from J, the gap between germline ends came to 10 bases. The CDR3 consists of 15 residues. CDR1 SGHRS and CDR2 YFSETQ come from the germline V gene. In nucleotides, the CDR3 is TGCGCCAGCAGCTTGGTAGGAGGGCGCCAAGAGACCCAGTACTTC. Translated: CASSLVGGRQETQYF.

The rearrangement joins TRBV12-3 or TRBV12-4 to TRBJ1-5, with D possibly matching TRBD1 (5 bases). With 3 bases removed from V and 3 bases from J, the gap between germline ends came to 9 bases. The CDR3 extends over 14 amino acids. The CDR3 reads CASSFRDVNQPQHF. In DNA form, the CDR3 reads TGTGCCAGCAGTTTCCGGGACGTCAATCAGCCCCAGCATTTT.

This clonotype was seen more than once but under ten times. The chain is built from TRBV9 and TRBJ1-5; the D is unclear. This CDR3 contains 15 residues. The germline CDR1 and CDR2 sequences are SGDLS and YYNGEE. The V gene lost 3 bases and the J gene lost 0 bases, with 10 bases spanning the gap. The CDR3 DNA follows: TGTGCCAGCAGCGCGAACAGCGATAGCAATCAGCCCCAGCATTTT. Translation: CASSANSDSNQPQHF.

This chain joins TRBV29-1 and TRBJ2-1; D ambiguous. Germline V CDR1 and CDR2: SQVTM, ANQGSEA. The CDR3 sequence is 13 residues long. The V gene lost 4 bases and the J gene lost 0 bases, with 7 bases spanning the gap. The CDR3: CSVAFFSYNEQFF. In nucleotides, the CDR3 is TGCAGCGTTGCATTCTTCTCCTACAATGAGCAGTTCTTC.

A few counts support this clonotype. CDR3 DNA sequence: TGTGCCAGCAGGGCTACCCCGACCAGCACAGATACGCAGTATTTT. Translating gives CASRATPTSTDTQYF. This chain uses TRBV4-2 with TRBJ2-3; unclear D gene. V lost 6 bases to trimming and J lost 0 bases, with 13 bases between them. The germline V gene has CDR1 LGHNA and CDR2 YNFKEQ. This CDR3 spans 15 amino acids.

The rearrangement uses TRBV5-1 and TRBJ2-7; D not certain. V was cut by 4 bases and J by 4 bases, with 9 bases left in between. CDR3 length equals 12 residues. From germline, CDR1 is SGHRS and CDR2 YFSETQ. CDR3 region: CASSLTVYEQYF. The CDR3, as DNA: TGCGCCAGCAGCCTAACAGTATACGAGCAGTACTTC.

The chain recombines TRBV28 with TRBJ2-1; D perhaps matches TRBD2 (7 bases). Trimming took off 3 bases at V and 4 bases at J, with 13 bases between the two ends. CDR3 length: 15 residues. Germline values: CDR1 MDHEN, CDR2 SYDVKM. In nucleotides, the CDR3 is TGTGCCAGCAGTTTTATGGGGGGGGCATACAATGAGCAGTTCTTC. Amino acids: CASSFMGGAYNEQFF.

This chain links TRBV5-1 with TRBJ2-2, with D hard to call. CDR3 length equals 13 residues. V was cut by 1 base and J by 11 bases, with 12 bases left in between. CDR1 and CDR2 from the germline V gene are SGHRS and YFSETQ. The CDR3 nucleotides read TGCGCCAGCAGCTTGACGGAACGGCCTGAGCTGTTTTTT. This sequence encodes CASSLTERPELFF. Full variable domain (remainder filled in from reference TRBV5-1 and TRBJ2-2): KAGVTQTPRYLIKTRGQQVTLSCSPISGHRSVSWYQQTPGQGLQFLFEYFSETQRNKGNFPGRFSGRQFSNSRSEMNVSTLELGDSALYLCASSLTERPELFFGEGSRLTVL.

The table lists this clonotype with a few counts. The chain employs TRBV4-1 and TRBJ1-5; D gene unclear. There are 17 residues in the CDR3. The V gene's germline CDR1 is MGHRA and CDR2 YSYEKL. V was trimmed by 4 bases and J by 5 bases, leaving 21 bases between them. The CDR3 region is CASSRGGPLGYDQPQHF. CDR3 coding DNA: TGCGCCAGCAGCCGCGGCGGCCCGCTGGGATACGATCAGCCCCAGCATTTT.

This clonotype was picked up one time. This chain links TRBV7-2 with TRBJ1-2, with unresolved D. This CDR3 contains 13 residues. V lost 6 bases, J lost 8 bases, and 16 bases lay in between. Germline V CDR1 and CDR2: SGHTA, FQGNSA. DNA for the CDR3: TGTGCCAGCAGGACCGGAGGGAGGCGCGGCTACACCTTC. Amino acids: CASRTGGRRGYTF. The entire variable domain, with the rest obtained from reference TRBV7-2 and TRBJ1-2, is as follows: GAGVSQSPSNKVTEKGKDVELRCDPISGHTALYWYRQSLGQGLEFLIYFQGNSAPDKSGLPSDRFSAERTGGSVSTLTIQRTQQEDSAVYLCASRTGGRRGYTFGSGTRLTVV.

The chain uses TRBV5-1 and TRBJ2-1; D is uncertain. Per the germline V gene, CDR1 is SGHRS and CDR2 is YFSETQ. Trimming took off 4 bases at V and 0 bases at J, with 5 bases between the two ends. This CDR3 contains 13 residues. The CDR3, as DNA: TGCGCCAGCAGCATGAGCTCCTACAATGAGCAGTTCTTC. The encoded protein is CASSMSSYNEQFF.

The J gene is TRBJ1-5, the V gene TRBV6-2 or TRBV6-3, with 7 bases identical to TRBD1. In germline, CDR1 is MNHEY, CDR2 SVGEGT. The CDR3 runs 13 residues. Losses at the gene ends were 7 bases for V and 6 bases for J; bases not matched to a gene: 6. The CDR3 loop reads CASTPDRAQPQHF. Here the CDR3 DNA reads TGTGCCAGCACCCCCGACAGGGCTCAGCCCCAGCATTTT.

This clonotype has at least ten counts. CDR3: CASSPASTDTQYF. For the CDR3, the DNA is TGTGCCAGCAGCCCGGCGTCCACAGATACGCAGTATTTT. The genes are TRBV7-9 and TRBJ2-3; D ambiguous. V shed 5 bases and J shed 2 bases, with 8 bases lying between them. The germline V gene encodes CDR1 SEHNR and CDR2 FQNEAQ (reference sequence). This CDR3 spans 13 amino acids.

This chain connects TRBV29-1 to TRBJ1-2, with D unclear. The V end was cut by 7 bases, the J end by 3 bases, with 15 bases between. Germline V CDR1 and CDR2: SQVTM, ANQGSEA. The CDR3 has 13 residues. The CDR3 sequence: CSALAGADYGYTF. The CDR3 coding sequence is TGCAGCGCCCTCGCGGGTGCGGACTATGGCTACACCTTC.

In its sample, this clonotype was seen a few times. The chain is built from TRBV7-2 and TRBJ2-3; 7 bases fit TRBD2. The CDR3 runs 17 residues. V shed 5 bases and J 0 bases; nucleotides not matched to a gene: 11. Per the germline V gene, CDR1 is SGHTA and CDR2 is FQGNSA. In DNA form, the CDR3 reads TGTGCCAGCAGCCGAAACGGCGGCGGGGGAAGCACAGATACGCAGTATTTT. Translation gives CASSRNGGGGSTDTQYF. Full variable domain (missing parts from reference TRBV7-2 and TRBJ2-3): GAGVSQSPSNKVTEKGKDVELRCDPISGHTALYWYRQSLGQGLEFLIYFQGNSAPDKSGLPSDRFSAERTGGSVSTLTIQRTQQEDSAVYLCASSRNGGGGSTDTQYFGPGTRLTVL.

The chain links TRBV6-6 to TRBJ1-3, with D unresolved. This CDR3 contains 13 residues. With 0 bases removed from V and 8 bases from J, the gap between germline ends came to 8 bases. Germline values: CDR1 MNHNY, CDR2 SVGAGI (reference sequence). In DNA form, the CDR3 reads TGTGCCAGCAGTTACTCCGAGGCGGACACCATATATTTT. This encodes CASSYSEADTIYF.